What follows describes a single T cell receptor beta chain. CDR3 length equals 16 residues. The V and J ends lost 1 base and 1 base respectively, with 13 bases between them. Germline CDR1 and CDR2: LGHNA and YSLEER. The data were obtained in a study of somatic mutations in cytotoxic T cells in rheumatoid arthritis. Background on the study: Including V beta1+ cells that were sequenced for TCRB, some T-cell populations stained with V beta antibodies were flow-sorted at nearly 100% purity.

Measured with immunoSEQ multiplex PCR; TCRdb has only the in-frame clones, and not every one. The sample lists 20,000 to 25,000 clones; roughly 80% were seen once. The TCR originated in an adult with rheumatoid arthritis. The V and J genes are TRBV4-3 and TRBJ1-1; D unresolved. The material sequenced was CD8+ T cells sorted from blood. CDR3 loop: CASSQAPGLWNTEAFF. The CDR3 bases are TGCGCCAGCAGCCAAGCCCCCGGGTTGTGGAACACTGAAGCTTTCTTT.